Below are 29 T cell receptor beta chains sequenced from a single sample in a study of blood T cell repertoires in COVID-19. Libraries were prepared by immunoSEQ multiplex PCR; TCRdb keeps only in-frame clonotypes and omits some of them. The sample includes 270,000 or so clones, over 80% seen only once; the top ten take approximately 4%. Sequenced: PBMCs or T cells enriched from blood (not recorded which). The source of these receptors is a woman aged 25 to 39 with acute COVID-19.

J is TRBJ2-1 and V is TRBV18; 7 nucleotides match TRBD2. The trim removed 2 bases at V and 4 bases at J, leaving 11 bases unmatched. Germline loops: CDR1 KGHSH, CDR2 LQKENI. The length of the CDR3 is 17 residues. The CDR3 protein is CASSPGLGLADYNEQFF. As DNA, the CDR3 is TGTGCCAGCTCACCAGGGTTGGGCCTAGCGGATTACAATGAGCAGTTCTTC.

The DNA of the CDR3 is TGCAGCGTTTTCGGGGACAGGGGGCAAGATGAGCAGTTCTTC. Translation gives CSVFGDRGQDEQFF. V is TRBV29-1 and J is TRBJ2-1; TRBD1 matches 12 bases. Germline V CDR1 and CDR2: SQVTM, ANQGSEA. V lost 5 bases, J lost 8 bases, and 7 bases stayed unmatched. The CDR3 extends over 14 amino acids.

J is TRBJ2-1 and V is TRBV6-5; 7 bases agree with TRBD1. The CDR3 extends over 13 amino acids. Germline trimming cut 7 bases from V and 4 bases from J; bases unmatched to any gene: 4. Germline V gene lookup returns CDR1 MNHEY and CDR2 SVGAGI. In DNA, the CDR3 is TGTGCCAGCAAGAACAGGGGATACAATGAGCAGTTCTTC. This sequence encodes CASKNRGYNEQFF.

The chain is built from TRBV19 and TRBJ1-5; 11 nucleotides line up with TRBD1. CDR1 and CDR2 from the germline V gene are LNHDA and SQIVND (reference sequence). This CDR3 has 14 residues. V lost 6 bases and J lost 7; bases outside the gene matches: 5. CDR3 region: CASSLGQGAQPQHF. The CDR3 DNA sequence: TGTGCCAGTAGCCTAGGACAGGGGGCCCAGCCCCAGCATTTT.

V gene TRBV18 combines with J gene TRBJ2-7; TRBD1 matches 9 bases. This CDR3 spans 14 amino acids. The ends lost 4 bases at V and 4 bases at J; junction bases unmatched: 5. Germline lookup yields CDR1 KGHSH and CDR2 LQKENI. CDR3 amino acids: CASSLRQGVYEQYF. The CDR3 DNA reads as TGTGCCAGCTCACTAAGACAGGGGGTATACGAGCAGTACTTC.

The chain employs TRBV29-1 and TRBJ1-2; the match to TRBD1 covers 8 bases. The CDR3 is 12 residues long. Germline V lookup: CDR1 SQVTM, CDR2 ANQGSEA. The junction had 5 bases not matched to a gene; V was cut back by 7 bases and J by 4 bases. CDR3 sequence reads: CSAGTGPYGYTF. The CDR3 DNA is TGCAGCGCCGGGACAGGCCCCTATGGCTACACCTTC.

The rearrangement joins TRBV5-4 to TRBJ2-2; no definite D call. Trimming pared 1 base from V and 1 base from J, leaving 8 bases between. The germline gives CDR1 SGHNT, CDR2 YYREEE (reference sequence). The length of the CDR3 is 15 residues. CDR3 sequence reads: CASSLNHLNTGELFF. The DNA for the CDR3 is TGTGCCAGCAGCTTGAATCATTTGAACACCGGGGAGCTGTTTTTT.

This chain joins TRBV18 and TRBJ2-3; 11 bases are a match to TRBD2. After removal of 4 bases from V and 0 bases from J, the junction contained 9 bases not matched to a gene. The length of the CDR3 is 18 residues. Germline CDR1 is KGHSH and CDR2 is LQKENI. This CDR3 is CASSHRSTSGTSTDTQYF. The CDR3 DNA reads TGTGCCAGCTCACACCGATCGACTAGCGGGACTAGCACAGATACGCAGTATTTT. The full variable domain, with the rest looked up from reference TRBV18 and TRBJ2-3, is NAGVMQNPRHLVRRRGQEARLRCSPMKGHSHVYWYRQLPEEGLKFMVYLQKENIIDESGMPKERFSAEFPKEGPSILRIQQVVRGDSAAYFCASSHRSTSGTSTDTQYFGPGTRLTVL.

V and J are TRBV28 and TRBJ2-1; TRBD2 agrees at 15 bases. The CDR3 runs 16 residues. V dropped 5 bases and J dropped 7; count of bases not matched to a gene: 6. Looked up from germline, CDR1 is MDHEN and CDR2 is SYDVKM. For the CDR3, the DNA is TGTGCCAGCAGTGTGGGACTAGCGGGAGGATTTAATGAGCAGTTCTTC. This translates into CASSVGLAGGFNEQFF.

V is TRBV19 and J is TRBJ1-4; 7 bases agree with TRBD1. CDR3 length equals 15 residues. Trimming cost V 5 bases and J 7 bases; bases outside gene matches: 10. Per the germline V gene, CDR1 is LNHDA and CDR2 is SQIVND (reference sequence). The CDR3 DNA follows: TGTGCCAGTAGTGTACAGGGGATTCGTGGTGAAAAACTGTTTTTT. It encodes CASSVQGIRGEKLFF.

The chain has TRBV7-3 and TRBJ2-7; weak D call: TRBD2 (6 bases). CDR3 length equals 13 residues. CDR1 and CDR2 from the germline V gene are SGHTA and FQGTGA. The V end lost 10 bases, the J end lost 4 bases, and 17 bases lay between the germline ends. DNA of the CDR3: TGTGCCAAAGGGAGGCAGCGCTTTTACGAGCAGTACTTC. Protein product: CAKGRQRFYEQYF.

The chain joins TRBV11-3 to TRBJ1-4; D perhaps matches TRBD1 (6 bases). This CDR3 is built from 13 residues. V was shortened by 5 bases and J by 8 bases, with 12 bases between the two germline ends. CDR1 is SGHNT and CDR2 is YENEEA in the germline V gene. The CDR3 region is CASSADSGEKLFF. CDR3 bases: TGTGCCAGCAGCGCGGACAGTGGCGAAAAACTGTTTTTT.

V and J are TRBV28 and TRBJ1-4; 7 nucleotides match TRBD1. The V and J ends lost 7 bases and 8 bases, in that order; junction bases with no gene match: 7. Germline V CDR1 and CDR2: MDHEN, SYDVKM. CDR3 length equals 13 residues. The chain's CDR3 is CASTTSGGEKLFF. Here the CDR3 DNA reads TGTGCCAGCACCACCTCAGGGGGAGAAAAACTGTTTTTT.

This sequence joins TRBV30 and TRBJ1-1; no firm D call. CDR3 length: 11 amino acids. CDR1 is GTSNPN, CDR2 SVGIG, per germline (reference sequence). Deletions cut 7 bases from V and 8 bases from J, with 14 bases between. The DNA of the CDR3 is TGTGCCTACTTAGAAGCTAGGGAAGCTTTCTTT. Translated: CAYLEAREAFF.

This rearrangement joins TRBV5-4 to TRBJ1-5; 8 bases align to TRBD1. Germline V gene data show CDR1 as SGHNT and CDR2 as YYREEE (reference sequence). V lost 4 bases and J lost 6; bases outside the gene matches: 3. CDR3 length: 13 amino acids. The CDR3 nucleotides read TGTGCCAGCAGCATAGACAGGGGTCAGCCCCAGCATTTT. This sequence encodes CASSIDRGQPQHF.

This CDR3 reads CATWGTTANTDTQYF. Here the CDR3 DNA reads TGTGCCACATGGGGGACAACGGCTAACACAGATACGCAGTATTTT. V gene TRBV19 combines with J gene TRBJ2-3; possible D gene TRBD1, 6 bases. The CDR3 length is 15 residues. Trimming shortened V by 10 bases and J by 2 bases, and 19 bases separated the two germline ends. Germline values: CDR1 LNHDA, CDR2 SQIVND (reference sequence).

The chain carries TRBV2 and TRBJ2-3; TRBD1 agrees at 10 bases. The germline gives CDR1 SNHLY, CDR2 FYNNEI. Trimming at V came to 5 bases and at J to 6 bases, leaving 5 bases not matched to a gene. The CDR3 runs 14 residues. CDR3 in DNA: TGTGCCAGCAGTTGGGACAGGGGTTATGATACGCAGTATTTT. It translates to CASSWDRGYDTQYF.

This chain links TRBV18 with TRBJ2-1, with 10 bases lining up with TRBD2. CDR1 is KGHSH, CDR2 LQKENI, per germline. The CDR3 runs 14 residues. J gave up 10 bases and V 3 bases, and 6 bases lay outside the gene matches. CDR3 amino acids: CASSPSGRDGEQFF. CDR3 DNA sequence: TGTGCCAGCTCACCCAGCGGGAGGGATGGAGAGCAGTTCTTC. Drawing the rest from reference TRBV18 and TRBJ2-1, the complete variable domain is NAGVMQNPRHLVRRRGQEARLRCSPMKGHSHVYWYRQLPEEGLKFMVYLQKENIIDESGMPKERFSAEFPKEGPSILRIQQVVRGDSAAYFCASSPSGRDGEQFFGPGTRLTVL.

The chain joins TRBV4-1 to TRBJ2-7; D is undetermined. CDR3 length: 14 residues. Trimming took off 0 bases at V and 3 bases at J, with 9 bases between the two ends. Germline values: CDR1 MGHRA, CDR2 YSYEKL. The CDR3 region has the DNA TGCGCCAGCAGCCAAGATGGAGAGAACTACGAGCAGTACTTC. Translation gives CASSQDGENYEQYF.

The chain carries TRBV30 and TRBJ2-2; D is ambiguous. Per the germline V gene, CDR1 is GTSNPN and CDR2 is SVGIG (reference sequence). Trimming took off 5 bases at V and 6 bases at J, with 10 bases between the two ends. There are 12 residues in the CDR3. CDR3 amino acids: CAWGQSPGELFF. CDR3 nucleotides: TGTGCCTGGGGGCAGTCCCCCGGGGAGCTGTTTTTT.

The rearrangement links TRBV7-2 to TRBJ2-6, with D possibly TRBD2 on 6 matching bases. The germline V gene has CDR1 SGHTA and CDR2 FQGNSA. V was cut by 6 bases and J by 4 bases, with 13 bases left in between. The CDR3 sequence is 15 residues long. CDR3 in DNA: TGTGCCAGCAGGTCTTCCGGAGGGGGGGCCAACGTCCTGACTTTC. Amino acids: CASRSSGGGANVLTF.

In regard to this clone: Other DNA variants within this sample encode the same CDR3. The rearrangement uses TRBV7-9 and TRBJ1-1, with D tentatively TRBD1 (5 bases). This CDR3 has 13 residues. Deletions cut 5 bases from V and 2 bases from J, with 9 bases between. Per germline, CDR1 SEHNR and CDR2 FQNEAQ (reference sequence). The CDR3 spells CASSPTENTEAFF. The CDR3 DNA sequence: TGTGCCAGCAGCCCGACAGAAAACACTGAAGCTTTCTTT.

This sequence joins TRBV28 and TRBJ1-5; D not resolved. Trimming shortened V by 2 bases and J by 12 bases, and 26 bases separated the two germline ends. Germline V gene sequence: CDR1 MDHEN, CDR2 SYDVKM. CDR3 size: 17 residues. The DNA for the CDR3 is TGTGCCAGCAGTTTACTTGCCGGTTTAGAACCTAGTAACGGCCAGCATTTT. Translated, it gives CASSLLAGLEPSNGQHF. Full variable domain (missing parts from reference TRBV28 and TRBJ1-5): DVKVTQSSRYLVKRTGEKVFLECVQDMDHENMFWYRQDPGLGLRLIYFSYDVKMKEKGDIPEGYSVSREKKERFSLILESASTNQTSMYLCASSLLAGLEPSNGQHFGDGTRLSIL.

The CDR3 region has the DNA TGTGCCAGCACCCTCCGCCCTAACAGGGGGGTAGATGGCTACACCTTC. Protein product: CASTLRPNRGVDGYTF. The chain employs TRBV28 and TRBJ1-2, with 8 bases matching TRBD1. CDR3 size: 16 residues. The junction had 16 bases not matched to a gene; V was cut back by 7 bases and J by 6 bases. Germline V lookup: CDR1 MDHEN, CDR2 SYDVKM.

The V gene is TRBV19, the J gene TRBJ1-5; D is unresolved. This CDR3 is 13 amino acids long. V lost 8 bases, J lost 2 bases, and 10 bases lay in between. CDR1 LNHDA and CDR2 SQIVND come from the germline V gene (reference sequence). CDR3 in DNA: TGTGCCAGTCAAACTCGGGGCAATCAGCCCCAGCATTTT. It encodes CASQTRGNQPQHF. Together with reference TRBV19 and TRBJ1-5, the CDR3 gives the full variable domain: DGGITQSPKYLFRKEGQNVTLSCEQNLNHDAMYWYRQDPGQGLRLIYYSQIVNDFQKGDIAEGYSVSREKKESFPLTVTSAQKNPTAFYLCASQTRGNQPQHFGDGTRLSIL.

Notes on this clone: The same CDR3 can be traced to other DNA sequences in this sample. The chain uses TRBV7-2 and TRBJ2-1, with no clear D. The CDR3 covers 13 residues. Germline CDR1 and CDR2: SGHTA and FQGNSA. V was trimmed by 8 bases and J by 0 bases, leaving 8 bases between them. CDR3 protein: CASSLGSYNEQFF. The CDR3 region has the DNA TGTGCCAGCTCCCTCGGCTCCTACAATGAGCAGTTCTTC.

This rearrangement joins TRBV10-2 to TRBJ1-2; 9 bases map to TRBD1. V gave up 1 base and J gave up 4 bases; unmatched junction bases: 13. This CDR3 contains 18 residues. CDR1 and CDR2 (germline): WSHSY, SAAADI. Written as DNA, the CDR3 is TGCGCCAGCAGTGAGTTTCCCCCCGACAGGGGGTTACGCTATGGCTACACCTTC. Translating gives CASSEFPPDRGLRYGYTF.

This chain joins TRBV6-5 and TRBJ1-6, with 8 positions matching TRBD1. This CDR3 is 14 amino acids long. V was pared by 2 bases and J by 8 bases, with 2 bases of the junction left unmatched. CDR1 is MNHEY, CDR2 SVGAGI, per germline. Written as DNA, the CDR3 is TGTGCCAGCAGTTACGGGACAGGCGATTCACCCCTCCACTTT. Translating it yields CASSYGTGDSPLHF.

This rearrangement joins TRBV29-1 to TRBJ2-2, with D unclear. The length of the CDR3 is 14 residues. Between the trimmed V and J ends, which lost 0 bases and 3 bases, there was a span of 8 bases. Germline-derived CDR1 and CDR2 are SQVTM and ANQGSEA. The CDR3 DNA follows: TGCAGCGTTGAAGAGAGGTCAGACACCGGGGAGCTGTTTTTT. Amino acids: CSVEERSDTGELFF.